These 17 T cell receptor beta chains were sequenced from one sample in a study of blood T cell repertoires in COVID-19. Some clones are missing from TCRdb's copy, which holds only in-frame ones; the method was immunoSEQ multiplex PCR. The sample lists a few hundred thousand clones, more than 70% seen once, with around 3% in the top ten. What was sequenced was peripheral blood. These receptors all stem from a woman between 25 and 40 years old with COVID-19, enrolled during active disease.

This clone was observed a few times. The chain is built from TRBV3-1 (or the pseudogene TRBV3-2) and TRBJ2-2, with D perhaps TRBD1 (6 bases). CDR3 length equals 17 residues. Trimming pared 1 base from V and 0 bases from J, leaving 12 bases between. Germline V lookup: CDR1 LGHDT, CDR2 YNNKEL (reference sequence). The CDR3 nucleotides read TGTGCCAGCAGCCAAGGGCTGCACAGGGCGAACACCGGGGAGCTGTTTTTT. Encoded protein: CASSQGLHRANTGELFF.

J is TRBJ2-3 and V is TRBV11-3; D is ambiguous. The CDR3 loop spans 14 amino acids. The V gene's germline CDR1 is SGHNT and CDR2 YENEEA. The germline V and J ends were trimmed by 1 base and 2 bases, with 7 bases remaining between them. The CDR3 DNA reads TGTGCCAGCAGCTTAGGGGCGACCACAGATACGCAGTATTTT. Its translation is CASSLGATTDTQYF.

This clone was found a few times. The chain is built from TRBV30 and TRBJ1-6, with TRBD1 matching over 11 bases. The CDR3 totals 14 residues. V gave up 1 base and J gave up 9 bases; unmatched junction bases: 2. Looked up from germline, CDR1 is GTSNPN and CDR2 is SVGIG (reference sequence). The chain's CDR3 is CAWSAGTGGSPLHF. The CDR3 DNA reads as TGTGCCTGGAGTGCTGGGACAGGGGGTTCACCCCTCCACTTT.

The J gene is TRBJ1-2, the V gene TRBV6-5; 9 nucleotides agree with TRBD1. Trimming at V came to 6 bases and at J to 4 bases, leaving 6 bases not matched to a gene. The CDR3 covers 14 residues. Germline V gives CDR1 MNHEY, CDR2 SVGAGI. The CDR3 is CASRGTGFSYGYTF. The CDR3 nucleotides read TGTGCCAGCAGGGGGACAGGGTTCAGCTATGGCTACACCTTC.

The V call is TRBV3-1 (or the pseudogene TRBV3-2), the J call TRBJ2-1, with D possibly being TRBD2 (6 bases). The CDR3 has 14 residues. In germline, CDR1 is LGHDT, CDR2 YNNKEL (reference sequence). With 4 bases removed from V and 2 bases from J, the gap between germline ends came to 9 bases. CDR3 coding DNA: TGTGCCAGCAGCCCTGGGAGGCCCTACAATGAGCAGTTCTTC. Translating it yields CASSPGRPYNEQFF.

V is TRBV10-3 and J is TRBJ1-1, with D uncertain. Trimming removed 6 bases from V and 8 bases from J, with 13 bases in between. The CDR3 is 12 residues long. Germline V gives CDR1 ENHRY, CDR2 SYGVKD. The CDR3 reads CAISAPGAEAFF. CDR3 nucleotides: TGTGCCATCAGCGCTCCGGGAGCCGAAGCTTTCTTT.

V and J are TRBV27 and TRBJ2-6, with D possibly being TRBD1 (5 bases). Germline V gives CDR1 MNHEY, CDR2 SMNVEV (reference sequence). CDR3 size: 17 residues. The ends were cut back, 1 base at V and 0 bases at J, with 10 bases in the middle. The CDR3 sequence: CASSLWAGSSGANVLTF. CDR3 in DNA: TGTGCCAGCAGTTTATGGGCAGGGTCCTCTGGGGCCAACGTCCTGACTTTC.

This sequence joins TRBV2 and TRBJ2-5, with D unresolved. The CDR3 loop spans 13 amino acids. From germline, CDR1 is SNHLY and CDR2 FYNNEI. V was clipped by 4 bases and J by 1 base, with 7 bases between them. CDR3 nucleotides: TGTGCCAGCAGTGCCGGGTCCCAAGAGACCCAGTACTTC. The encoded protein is CASSAGSQETQYF.

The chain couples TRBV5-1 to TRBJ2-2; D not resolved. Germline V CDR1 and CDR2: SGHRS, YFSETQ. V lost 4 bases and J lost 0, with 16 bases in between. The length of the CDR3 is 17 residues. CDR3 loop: CASSLLPPPANTGELFF. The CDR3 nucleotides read TGCGCCAGCAGCCTGCTCCCCCCGCCAGCGAACACCGGGGAGCTGTTTTTT.

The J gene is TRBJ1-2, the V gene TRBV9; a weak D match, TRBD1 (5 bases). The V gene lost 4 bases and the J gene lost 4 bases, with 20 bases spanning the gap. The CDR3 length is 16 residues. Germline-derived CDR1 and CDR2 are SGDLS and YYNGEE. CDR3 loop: CASSLHPDGGIYGYTF. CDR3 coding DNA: TGTGCCAGCAGCCTTCACCCGGACGGGGGGATCTATGGCTACACCTTC.

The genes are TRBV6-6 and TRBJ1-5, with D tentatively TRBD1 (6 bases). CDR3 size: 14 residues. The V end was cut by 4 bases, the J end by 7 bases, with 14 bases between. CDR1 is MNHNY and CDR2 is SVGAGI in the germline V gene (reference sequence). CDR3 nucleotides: TGTGCCAGCAGTTTGGAGGGGGGGGAACAGCCCCAGCATTTT. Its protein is CASSLEGGEQPQHF.

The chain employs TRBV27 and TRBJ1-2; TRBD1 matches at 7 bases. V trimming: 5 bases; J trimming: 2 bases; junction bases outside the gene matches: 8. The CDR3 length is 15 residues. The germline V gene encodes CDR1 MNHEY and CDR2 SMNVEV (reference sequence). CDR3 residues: CASSLRGTANYGYTF. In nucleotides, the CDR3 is TGTGCCAGCAGTCTTAGAGGGACAGCCAACTATGGCTACACCTTC.

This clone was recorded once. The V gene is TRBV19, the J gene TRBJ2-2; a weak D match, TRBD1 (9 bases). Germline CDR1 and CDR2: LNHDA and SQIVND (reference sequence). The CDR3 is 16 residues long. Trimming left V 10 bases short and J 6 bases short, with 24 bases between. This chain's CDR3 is CATSRGGQGGPGELFF. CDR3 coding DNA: TGTGCCACCTCTCGGGGGGGACAGGGAGGTCCCGGGGAGCTGTTTTTT.

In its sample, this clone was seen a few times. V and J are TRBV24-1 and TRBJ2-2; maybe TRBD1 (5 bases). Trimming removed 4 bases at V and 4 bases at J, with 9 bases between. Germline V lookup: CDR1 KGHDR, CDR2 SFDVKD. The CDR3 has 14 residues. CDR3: CATSEDSLTGELFF. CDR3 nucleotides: TGTGCCACCAGTGAAGACAGTCTCACCGGGGAGCTGTTTTTT.

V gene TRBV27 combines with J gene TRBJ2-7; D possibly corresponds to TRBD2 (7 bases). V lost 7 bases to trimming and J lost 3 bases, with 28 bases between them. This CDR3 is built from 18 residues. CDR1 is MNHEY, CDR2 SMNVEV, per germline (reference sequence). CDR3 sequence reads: CASIQTPRDDGGHYEQYF. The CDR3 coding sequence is TGTGCCAGCATTCAAACTCCTCGTGACGACGGGGGGCACTACGAGCAGTACTTC.

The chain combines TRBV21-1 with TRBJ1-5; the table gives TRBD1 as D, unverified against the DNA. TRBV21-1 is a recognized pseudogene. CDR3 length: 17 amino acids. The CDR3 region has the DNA TGTGCCAGCAGCAAAGTCTCGGGACAGAATAGCAATCAGCCCCAGCATTTT. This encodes CASSKVSGQNSNQPQHF.

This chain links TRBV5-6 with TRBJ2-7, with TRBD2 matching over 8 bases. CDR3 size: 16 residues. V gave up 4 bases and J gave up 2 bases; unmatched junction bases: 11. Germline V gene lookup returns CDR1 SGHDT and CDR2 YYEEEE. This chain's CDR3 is CASSPLASGLTYEQYV. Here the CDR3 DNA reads TGTGCCAGCAGCCCTCTTGCTAGCGGGCTTACCTACGAGCAGTACGTC.